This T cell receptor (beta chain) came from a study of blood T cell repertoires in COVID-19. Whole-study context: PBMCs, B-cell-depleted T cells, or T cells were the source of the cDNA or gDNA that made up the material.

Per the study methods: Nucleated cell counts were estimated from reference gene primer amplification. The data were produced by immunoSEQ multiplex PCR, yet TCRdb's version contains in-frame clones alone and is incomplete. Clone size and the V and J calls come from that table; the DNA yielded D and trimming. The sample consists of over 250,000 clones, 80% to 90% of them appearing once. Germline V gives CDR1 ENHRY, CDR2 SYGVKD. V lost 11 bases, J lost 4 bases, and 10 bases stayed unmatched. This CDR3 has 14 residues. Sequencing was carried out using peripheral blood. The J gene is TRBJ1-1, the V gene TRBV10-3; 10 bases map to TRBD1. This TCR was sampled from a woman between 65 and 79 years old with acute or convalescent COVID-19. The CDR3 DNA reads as TGTGCCTCCGGGGGGACAGGGGCGAGCACTGAAGCTTTCTTT. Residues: CASGGTGASTEAFF.